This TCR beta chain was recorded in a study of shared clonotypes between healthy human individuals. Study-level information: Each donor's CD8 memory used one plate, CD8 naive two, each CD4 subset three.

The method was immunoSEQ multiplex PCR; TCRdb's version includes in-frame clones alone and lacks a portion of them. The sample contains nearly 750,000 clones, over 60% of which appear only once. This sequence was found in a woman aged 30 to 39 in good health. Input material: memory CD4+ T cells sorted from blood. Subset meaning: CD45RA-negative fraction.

CDR3 region: CASSEQLLNTEAFF. In DNA form, the CDR3 reads TGTGCCAGCAGTGAACAGCTACTGAACACTGAAGCTTTCTTT. The chain couples TRBV2 to TRBJ1-1; D unclear. The V end was cut by 2 bases, the J end by 0 bases, with 7 bases between. CDR1 SNHLY and CDR2 FYNNEI come from the germline V gene. The CDR3 has 14 residues.